Included here is one TCR beta chain sequence, with context. Its antigen is undetermined. The data are from a study of CXCR3-negative and CXCR3-positive naive CD8 T cells. The study's findings and limits: The TRB CDR3s that CXCR3-positive naive cells carried were more hydrophobic than those of CXCR3-negative naive cells.

Looked up from germline, CDR1 is LGHNA and CDR2 is YSLEER. CDR3 length equals 17 residues. Sorts that each held 250,000 to 300,000 cells were run in triplicate for every CD8+ T cell subset. Naive CD8+ T cells carried a CD45RO-CCR7+CD27+CD95- phenotype. Preparation of TRB cDNA libraries relied on 5' RACE carrying UMI labels. TCRdb re-called the 5' RACE reads and gives one entry per CDR3 protein, without DNA. Reported are over 70,000 distinct CDR3 sequences; the ten largest clones contain around 1.7%. The chain links TRBV4-3 to TRBJ2-1; without DNA, the TCRdb call of TRBD2 cannot be checked. The TCR originated in a human donor in good health. Some clones in this sample may be carry-over from other donors' samples. The sample comprised naive CXCR3- CD8+ T cells from blood. Subset reported: CD45RO-CCR7+CD27+CD95- naive CD8+ T cells lacking CXCR3 (TNR3-). CDR3 sequence: CASSQDRLEGGSNEQFF.